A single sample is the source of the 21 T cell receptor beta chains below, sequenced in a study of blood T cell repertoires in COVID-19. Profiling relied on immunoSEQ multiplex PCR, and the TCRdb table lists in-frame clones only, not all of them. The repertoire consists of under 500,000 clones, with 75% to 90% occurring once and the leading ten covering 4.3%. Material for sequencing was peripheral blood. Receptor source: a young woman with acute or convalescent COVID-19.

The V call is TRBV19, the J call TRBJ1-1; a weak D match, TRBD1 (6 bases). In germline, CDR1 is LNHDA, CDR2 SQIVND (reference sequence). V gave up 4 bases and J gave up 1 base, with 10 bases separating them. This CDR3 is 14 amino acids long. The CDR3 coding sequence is TGTGCCAGTAGTACGGGACACACGAACACTGAAGCTTTCTTT. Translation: CASSTGHTNTEAFF.

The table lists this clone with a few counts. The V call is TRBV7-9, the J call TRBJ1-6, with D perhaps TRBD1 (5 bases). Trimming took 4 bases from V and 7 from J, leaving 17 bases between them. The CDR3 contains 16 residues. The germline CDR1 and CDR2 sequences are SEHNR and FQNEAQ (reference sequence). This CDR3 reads CASSSRQVTENSPLHF. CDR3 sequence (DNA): TGTGCCAGCAGCTCCAGGCAGGTGACAGAAAATTCACCCCTCCACTTT.

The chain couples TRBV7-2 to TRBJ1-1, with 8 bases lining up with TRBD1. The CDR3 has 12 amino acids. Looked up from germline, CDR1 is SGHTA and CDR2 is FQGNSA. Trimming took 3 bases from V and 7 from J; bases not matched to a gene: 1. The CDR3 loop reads CASSFDRGEAFF. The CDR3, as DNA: TGTGCCAGCAGCTTTGACAGGGGTGAAGCTTTCTTT.

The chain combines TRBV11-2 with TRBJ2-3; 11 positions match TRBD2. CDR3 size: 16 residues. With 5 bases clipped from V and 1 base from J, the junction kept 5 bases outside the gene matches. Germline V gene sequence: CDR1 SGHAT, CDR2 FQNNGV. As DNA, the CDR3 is TGTGCCAGCAGCCCGATAGCGGGGGGGCGCACAGATACGCAGTATTTT. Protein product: CASSPIAGGRTDTQYF.

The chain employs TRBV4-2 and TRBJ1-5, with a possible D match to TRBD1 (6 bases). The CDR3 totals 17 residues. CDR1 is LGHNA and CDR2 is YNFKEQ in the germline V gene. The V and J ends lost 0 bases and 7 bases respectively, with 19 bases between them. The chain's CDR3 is CASSQETVGGARQPQHF. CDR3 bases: TGTGCCAGCAGCCAAGAAACGGTTGGGGGGGCGCGGCAGCCCCAGCATTTT.

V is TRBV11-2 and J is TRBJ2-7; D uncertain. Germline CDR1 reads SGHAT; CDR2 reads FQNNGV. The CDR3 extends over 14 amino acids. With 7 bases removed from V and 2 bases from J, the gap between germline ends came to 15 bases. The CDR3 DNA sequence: TGTGCCAGCAACACGCTTGGCTCCACCTACGAGCAGTACTTC. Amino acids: CASNTLGSTYEQYF.

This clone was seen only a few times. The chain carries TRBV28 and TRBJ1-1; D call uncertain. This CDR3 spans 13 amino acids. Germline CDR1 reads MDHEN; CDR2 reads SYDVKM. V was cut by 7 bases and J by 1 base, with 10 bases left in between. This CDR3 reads CASNRSPNTEAFF. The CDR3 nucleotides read TGTGCCAGCAATCGGTCCCCGAACACTGAAGCTTTCTTT.

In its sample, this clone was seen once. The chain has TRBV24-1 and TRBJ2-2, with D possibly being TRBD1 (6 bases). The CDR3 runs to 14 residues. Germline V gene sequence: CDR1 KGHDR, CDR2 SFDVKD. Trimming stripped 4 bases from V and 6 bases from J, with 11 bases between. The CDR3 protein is CATSETGSPGELFF. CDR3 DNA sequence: TGTGCCACCAGTGAAACAGGGAGCCCCGGGGAGCTGTTTTTT.

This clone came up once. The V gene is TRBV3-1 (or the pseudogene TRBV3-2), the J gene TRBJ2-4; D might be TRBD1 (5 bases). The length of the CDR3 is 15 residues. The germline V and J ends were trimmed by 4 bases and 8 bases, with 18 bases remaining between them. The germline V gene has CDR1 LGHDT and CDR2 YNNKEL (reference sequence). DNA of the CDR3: TGTGCCAGCAGCCCCCGTGGGTTCGAAGGGGACATTCAGTACTTC. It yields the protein CASSPRGFEGDIQYF.

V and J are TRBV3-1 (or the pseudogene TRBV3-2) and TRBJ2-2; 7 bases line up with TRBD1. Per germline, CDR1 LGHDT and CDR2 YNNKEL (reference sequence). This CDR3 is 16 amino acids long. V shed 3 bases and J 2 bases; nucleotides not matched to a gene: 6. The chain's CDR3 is CASSHPGTVNTGELFF. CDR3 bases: TGTGCCAGCAGCCATCCCGGGACAGTTAACACCGGGGAGCTGTTTTTT.

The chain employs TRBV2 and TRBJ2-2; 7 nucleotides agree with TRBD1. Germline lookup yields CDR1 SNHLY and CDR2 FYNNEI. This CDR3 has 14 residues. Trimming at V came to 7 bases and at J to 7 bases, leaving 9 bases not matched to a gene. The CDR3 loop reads CASMRVGGYGELFF. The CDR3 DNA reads TGTGCCAGCATGCGGGTAGGGGGCTACGGGGAGCTGTTTTTT.

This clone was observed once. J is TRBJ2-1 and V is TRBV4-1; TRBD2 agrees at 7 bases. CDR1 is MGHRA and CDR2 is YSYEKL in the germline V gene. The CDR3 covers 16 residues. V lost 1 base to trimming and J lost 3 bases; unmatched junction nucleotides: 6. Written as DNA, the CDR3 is TGCGCCAGCAGCCAAGGACCCCCGGGGGGCTACAATGAGCAGTTCTTC. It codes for CASSQGPPGGYNEQFF.

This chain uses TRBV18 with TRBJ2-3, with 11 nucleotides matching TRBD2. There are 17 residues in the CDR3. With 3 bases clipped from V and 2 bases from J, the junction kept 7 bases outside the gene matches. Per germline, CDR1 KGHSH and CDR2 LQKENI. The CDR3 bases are TGTGCCAGCTCACCTGGGTGGACTAGCGGGCACACAGATACGCAGTATTTT. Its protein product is CASSPGWTSGHTDTQYF.

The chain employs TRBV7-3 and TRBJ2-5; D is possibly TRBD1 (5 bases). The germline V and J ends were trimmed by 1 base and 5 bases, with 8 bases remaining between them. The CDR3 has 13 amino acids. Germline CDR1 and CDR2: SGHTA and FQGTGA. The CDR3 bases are TGTGCCAGCAGCTTAAGTGGGGCGGAGACCCAGTACTTC. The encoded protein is CASSLSGAETQYF.

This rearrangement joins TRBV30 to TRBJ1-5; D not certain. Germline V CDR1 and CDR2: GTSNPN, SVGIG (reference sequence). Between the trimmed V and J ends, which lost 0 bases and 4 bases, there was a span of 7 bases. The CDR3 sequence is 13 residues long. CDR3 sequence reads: CAWSVTGNQPQHF. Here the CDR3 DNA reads TGTGCCTGGAGTGTAACGGGGAATCAGCCCCAGCATTTT.

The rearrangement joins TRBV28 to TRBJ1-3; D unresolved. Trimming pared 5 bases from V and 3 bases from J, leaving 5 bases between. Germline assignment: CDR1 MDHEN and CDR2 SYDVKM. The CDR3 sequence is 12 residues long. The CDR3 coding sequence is TGTGCCAGCAGTACTCATGGAAACACCATATATTTT. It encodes CASSTHGNTIYF.

The CDR3 spells CASSLAGQVSTTDTQYF. The CDR3 region has the DNA TGTGCCAGCAGCTTAGCCGGACAGGTATCTACCACAGATACGCAGTATTTT. The chain recombines TRBV11-1 with TRBJ2-3; 7 nucleotides agree with TRBD1. Losses at the gene ends were 0 bases for V and 2 bases for J; bases not matched to a gene: 8. The germline V gene encodes CDR1 SGHAT and CDR2 FQDESV (reference sequence). The CDR3 extends over 17 amino acids.

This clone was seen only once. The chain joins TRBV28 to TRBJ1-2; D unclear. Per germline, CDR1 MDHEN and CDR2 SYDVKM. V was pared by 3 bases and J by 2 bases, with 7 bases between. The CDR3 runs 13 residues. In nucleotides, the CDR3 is TGTGCCAGCAGTTTTGAGGGCAACTATGGCTACACCTTC. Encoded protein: CASSFEGNYGYTF.

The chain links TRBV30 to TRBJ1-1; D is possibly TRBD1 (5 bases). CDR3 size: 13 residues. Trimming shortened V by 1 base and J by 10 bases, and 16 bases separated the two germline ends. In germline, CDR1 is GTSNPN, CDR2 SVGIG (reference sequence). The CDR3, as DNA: TGTGCCTGGAGTGCCCTCAGGGTGTTGTCAGCTTTCTTT. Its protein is CAWSALRVLSAFF. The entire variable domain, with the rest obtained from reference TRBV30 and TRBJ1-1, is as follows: SQTIHQWPATLVQPVGSPLSLECTVEGTSNPNLYWYRQAAGRGLQLLFYSVGIGQISSEVPQNLSASRPQDRQFILSSKKLLLSDSGFYLCAWSALRVLSAFFGQGTRLTVV.

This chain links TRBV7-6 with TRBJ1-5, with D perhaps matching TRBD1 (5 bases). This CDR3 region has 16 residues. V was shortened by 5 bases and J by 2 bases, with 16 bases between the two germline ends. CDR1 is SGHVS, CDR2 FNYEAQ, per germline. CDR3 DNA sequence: TGTGCCAGCAGCCCAGGGAAATGGAAGGGCAATCAGCCCCAGCATTTT. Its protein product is CASSPGKWKGNQPQHF.

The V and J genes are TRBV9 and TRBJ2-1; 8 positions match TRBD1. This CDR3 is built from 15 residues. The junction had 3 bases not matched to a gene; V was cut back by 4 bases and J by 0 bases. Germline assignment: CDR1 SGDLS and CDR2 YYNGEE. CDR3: CASSLTGGSYNEQFF. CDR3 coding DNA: TGTGCCAGCAGCCTCACAGGGGGCTCCTACAATGAGCAGTTCTTC.